This T cell receptor (beta chain) was captured by sequencing in a study of identical twins (dated by TCRdb to about 2016). Notes on the research overall: To test whether fetal clonotypes persist, the study used deep sequencing on TCR alpha and beta repertoires from monozygotic twins, unrelated adults of various ages, and cord blood. To rule out contamination, replicate twin experiments were performed at different times with different library preparation protocols. Here is what the overall study found, with its caveats: Abundant cord blood beta clonotypes had fewer insertions, young adult naive repertoires showed a similar but weaker trend, and memory repertoires showed no such trend. Invariant T cells such as MAIT and iNKT could partly confound zero-insertion analyses, although diverse VJ usage argued against such confounding for most clonotypes. Out-of-frame TCR alpha sequences shared between twins showed an excess of low generation-probability sequences compared with coincidental sharing between unrelated individuals. A weaker excess of twin sharing was found in beta out-of-frame sequences because the signal-to-noise ratio was lowered by fewer shared sequences. Conclusions relied on cross-sectional statistical analysis, since the same donors could not be followed over many years. In monozygotic twins, out-of-frame TCR alpha sharing was systematically underestimated by recombination models, although the models agreed with sharing between unrelated individuals.

Library preparation employed 5' RACE. Sequencing took place on an Illumina HiSeq 2000. Template switching introduced a universal primer binding site; the final cDNA contained a unique molecular identifier, enabling accurate counting of TCR cDNA molecules. Specific primers in the conserved constant-segment region were used to synthesize first-strand cDNA for TCR alpha and beta chains. Each cDNA library was double barcoded, with a SMART-Mk sample barcode plus Illumina barcodes, to control for contamination. TruSeq adapter sequences, together with Illumina sample barcodes, were added in two successive PCR steps. The Illumina HiSeq platform was used with custom primers to sequence TCR alpha and beta cDNA libraries. The paper's processing steps were these. MiGEC was used to process raw reads and extract unique molecular identifiers, and MiXCR was used to find CDR3 positions. For each individual, recombination models were inferred using an EM algorithm with the repgenHMM and IGoR tools. The tcR package in R was used for shared clonotype analysis, with sharing normalized by the product of cloneset sizes. Out-of-frame nonproductive sequences were analyzed to study raw recombination free of thymic and clonal selection effects. The public reads were quality trimmed at Q25 with fastp and then assembled into clones with MiXCR by TCRdb, keeping productive beta chains. Entries that share a CDR3 protein sequence are merged under the most common genes and DNA. It is TCRdb's table, rather than the study itself, that gives the V and J calls and clone size. Counted in this sample were some 730,000 distinct CDR3 sequences; 18% of them appeared once. About 12% of the sample goes to the ten largest clones.

At least ten counts were recorded for this clonotype. Its recognized antigen is unknown. No much larger clone exists at a distance of one base, and base qualities are not known. Every donor in the study was a healthy Caucasian. The twin cohort consisted of three pairs of female monozygotic twins, all aged roughly 18 to 30 years. RNA for TCR libraries was isolated from peripheral blood mononuclear cells. These data are also associated with another study on T cells expressing NK-cell markers. Per that second paper: Three sorted T-cell subsets (CD3+CD56+NKG2C+, CD3+CD56+NKG2C- and CD3+CD56-NKG2C+) from fewer than 10 donors had their TCR beta-chain repertoires profiled. Of the eight sequenced donors, seven were found to be HCMV-seropositive and one was found to be HCMV-seronegative. To restrict sorting to alphabetaTCR-expressing T cells, an anti-gammadeltaTCR antibody was added in several experiments. In six donors, the dominant CD3+CD56+NKG2C+ clonotypes ranked among the top 10 CD8+ clonotypes, making up roughly 1.0-8% of CD8+ T cells. Those dominant clonotypes were again the most abundant among CD3+CD56-NKG2C+ cells in a few donors, at roughly 25-60.1%. Whether the expanded NKG2C-expressing T cell clones were specific for HCMV antigens was left unclear. All eight donors whose samples were sequenced were randomly selected healthy volunteers, three of them men and five women. HCMV-specific IgG was detected in serum with a commercial ELISA kit to determine HCMV serostatus. For more than five donors, bulk peripheral blood T-cell repertoires were also sequenced from unsorted PBMC. MIGEC handled demultiplexing of the reads and grouping by UMI, while MiTCR was used to assemble and quantify clonotypes. To exclude erroneous sequences, only TCR cDNA sequences supported by at least two reads were retained. The tcR package was used for downstream repertoire analysis, with clonotypes matched between fractions based on CDR3 nucleotide sequence plus V segment. VDJmatch was used to annotate antigen specificity against VDJdb, with one amino acid substitution in CDR3 permitted.

The clonotype was recovered from a woman younger than 30 in good health. Sequenced sample: PBMCs.

CDR3 region: CASSTASEQFF. The nucleotides read TGTGCCAGCAGTACAGCCAGTGAGCAGTTCTTC. The sequence is built from TRBV12-3 or TRBV12-4 and TRBJ2-1; too little of a D gene remains to name it. V is clipped by 5 bases and J by 9 bases, and the sequence between their germline boundaries is 8 bases long. The CDR3 covers 11 residues, taking in both the cysteine and the phenylalanine. Only the CDR3 part of the read is kept: 33 bases, read in frame from the first base.